The 32 T cell receptor beta chains listed next were all sequenced from one sample in a study of blood T cell repertoires in COVID-19. This table comes from immunoSEQ multiplex PCR, and its TCRdb copy is limited to in-frame clones, with some not included. The repertoire holds some 150,000 clones, with around four fifths as singletons. The sequencing sample was made of peripheral blood. Source of these receptors: a woman in her thirties or forties with active or convalescent COVID-19.

On this clone: This specimen includes other DNA sequences encoding the same CDR3. The chain has TRBV3-1 (or the pseudogene TRBV3-2) and TRBJ1-2; a possible D gene is TRBD1 (6 bases). This CDR3 has 13 amino acids. Germline V CDR1 and CDR2: LGHDT, YNNKEL (reference sequence). Trimming removed 4 bases from V and 8 bases from J, with 14 bases in between. CDR3 nucleotides: TGTGCCAGCAGCCCCCGGACAGTGTCGGGCTACACCTTC. It specifies CASSPRTVSGYTF.

V and J are TRBV4-3 and TRBJ1-2; D remains ambiguous. This CDR3 contains 14 residues. The germline V gene has CDR1 LGHNA and CDR2 YSLEER. Trimming shortened V by 0 bases and J by 8 bases, and 13 bases separated the two germline ends. This CDR3 reads CASSQDVELQGYTF. CDR3 nucleotide sequence: TGCGCCAGCAGCCAAGATGTGGAGTTGCAAGGCTACACCTTC.

This rearrangement joins TRBV20-1 to TRBJ1-1; 7 bases fit TRBD1. This CDR3 contains 17 residues. The germline gives CDR1 DFQATT, CDR2 SNEGSKA (reference sequence). V dropped 6 bases and J dropped 0; count of bases not matched to a gene: 16. The CDR3 is CSASPGQRRSMNTEAFF. CDR3 nucleotides: TGCAGTGCAAGTCCGGGACAGAGGAGATCTATGAACACTGAAGCTTTCTTT.

The V and J genes are TRBV2 and TRBJ1-2; TRBD1 is a possible D gene (6 bases). Germline V gives CDR1 SNHLY, CDR2 FYNNEI. The CDR3 is 15 residues long. Trimming removed 4 bases at V and 4 bases at J, with 16 bases between. CDR3 protein: CASSVWRQERYGYTF. CDR3 in DNA: TGTGCCAGCAGTGTATGGAGACAGGAGCGCTATGGCTACACCTTC.

V gene TRBV10-3 combines with J gene TRBJ2-5; D perhaps matches TRBD1 (6 bases). Trimming removed 6 bases from V and 2 bases from J, with 25 bases in between. CDR3 length: 18 residues. CDR1 and CDR2 (germline): ENHRY, SYGVKD. CDR3 DNA sequence: TGTGCCATCAGCTCCAGATCTCCGACGGGTCAGGGGCAAGAGACCCAGTACTTC. It encodes CAISSRSPTGQGQETQYF.

CDR3 loop: CASSYSLGGYNEQFF. The CDR3 DNA is TGTGCCAGCAGTTACTCCTTGGGGGGTTACAATGAGCAGTTCTTC. This chain links TRBV6-2 or TRBV6-3 with TRBJ2-1; the D gene is possibly TRBD2 (6 bases). There are 15 residues in the CDR3. In germline, CDR1 is MNHEY, CDR2 SVGEGT. V lost 0 bases and J 4 bases, leaving 10 bases between the germline ends.

This clone was observed a few times. This chain links TRBV6-5 with TRBJ1-1; 10 bases fit TRBD1. CDR3 length equals 15 residues. The junction had 4 bases not matched to a gene; V was cut back by 2 bases and J by 4 bases. From germline, CDR1 is MNHEY and CDR2 SVGAGI. This CDR3 is CASSYGRTGGTEAFF. CDR3 bases: TGTGCCAGCAGTTACGGCCGGACAGGGGGCACTGAAGCTTTCTTT.

This chain uses TRBV11-3 with TRBJ2-2; D is unresolved. CDR1 and CDR2 (germline): SGHNT, YENEEA. CDR3 length equals 14 residues. Trimming stripped 6 bases from V and 5 bases from J, with 13 bases between. The DNA of the CDR3 is TGTGCCAGCAGTCCCACAATTTGGACCGGGGAGCTGTTTTTT. Its translation: CASSPTIWTGELFF.

This chain uses TRBV24-1 with TRBJ1-2; no firm D call. From germline, CDR1 is KGHDR and CDR2 SFDVKD. This CDR3 comprises 13 residues. Trimming left V 5 bases short and J 2 bases short, with 8 bases between. DNA of the CDR3: TGTGCCACCAGTGTGCAGGCCAACTATGGCTACACCTTC. The encoded protein is CATSVQANYGYTF.

V and J are TRBV7-9 and TRBJ2-7; 8 nucleotides align to TRBD2. V was clipped by 3 bases and J by 5 bases; unmatched bases: 6. Germline V gene data show CDR1 as SEHNR and CDR2 as FQNEAQ (reference sequence). The CDR3 is made up of 14 amino acids. The CDR3 sequence is CASSLGLAGHEQYF. The CDR3 DNA is TGTGCCAGCAGCTTGGGTCTAGCGGGTCACGAGCAGTACTTC.

In this sample, this clone turned up a few times. Additional DNA sequences in this sample encode the identical CDR3. The chain employs TRBV7-2 and TRBJ2-3, with TRBD1 identical over 7 bases. The V gene end was trimmed by 0 bases and the J gene end by 6 bases; junction bases not matched to a gene: 6. The CDR3 sequence is 15 residues long. Germline V gives CDR1 SGHTA, CDR2 FQGNSA. The CDR3 coding sequence is TGTGCCAGCAGCTTAGCAGGGGGCCGGGTGGATACGCAGTATTTT. Its translation: CASSLAGGRVDTQYF.

This sequence joins TRBV2 and TRBJ2-7, with 9 bases matching TRBD1. There are 15 residues in the CDR3. The ends lost 7 bases at V and 4 bases at J; junction bases unmatched: 11. Germline CDR1 and CDR2: SNHLY and FYNNEI. The CDR3: CASTKGQGGMYEQYF. The CDR3, as DNA: TGTGCCAGCACTAAGGGACAGGGTGGTATGTACGAGCAGTACTTC.

This clone was observed many times. This chain connects TRBV7-2 to TRBJ2-5; D might be TRBD2 (6 bases). V gave up 5 bases and J gave up 7 bases, with 14 bases separating them. Germline-derived CDR1 and CDR2 are SGHTA and FQGNSA. The CDR3 has 13 amino acids. The CDR3 DNA reads TGTGCCAGCAGCGCAGGAGGGCCGGGGACCCAGTACTTC. Its protein is CASSAGGPGTQYF.

This chain connects TRBV12-3 or TRBV12-4 to TRBJ2-1, with unresolved D. This CDR3 spans 12 amino acids. V was shortened by 2 bases and J by 5 bases, with 4 bases between the two germline ends. DNA for the CDR3: TGTGCCAGCAGTTTATACAACAATGAGCAGTTCTTC. It codes for CASSLYNNEQFF.

This clone was found once. The junction shows a germline mismatch at one end, possibly a read error. The gene calls are TRBV28 and TRBJ1-2; 10 positions match TRBD1. Germline V gene lookup returns CDR1 MDHEN and CDR2 SYDVKM. CDR3 length: 17 residues. The CDR3 loop reads CASTLRGQGLVGYGYTF. Written as DNA, the CDR3 is TGTGCCAGCACTTTAAGGGGACAGGGGTTGGTCGGGTATGGCTACACCTTC.

The chain uses TRBV18 and TRBJ2-5; D is ambiguous. The CDR3 contains 14 residues. CDR1 and CDR2 from the germline V gene are KGHSH and LQKENI. V was shortened by 0 bases and J by 5 bases, with 10 bases between the two germline ends. DNA for the CDR3: TGTGCCAGCTCACCACCTCAAGCCCGGGAGACCCAGTACTTC. This translates into CASSPPQARETQYF.

This clone occurred a few times. The CDR3 coding sequence is TGTGCCAGTAGGCAATACAGGGGCCGCCACAACACTGAAGCTTTCTTT. Translation: CASRQYRGRHNTEAFF. V usage is TRBV19 and J usage is TRBJ1-1, with 7 bases fitting TRBD1. From germline, CDR1 is LNHDA and CDR2 SQIVND (reference sequence). This CDR3 region has 16 residues. The J segment lost 2 bases and the V segment lost 6 bases, leaving 12 bases of the junction unmatched.

This clone has just one count. This rearrangement joins TRBV11-2 to TRBJ1-2, with no clear D. This CDR3 is built from 11 residues. Germline values: CDR1 SGHAT, CDR2 FQNNGV. With 5 bases removed from V and 1 base from J, the gap between germline ends came to 2 bases. The CDR3 protein is CASSLNYGYTF. The DNA of the CDR3 is TGTGCCAGCAGCCTTAACTATGGCTACACCTTC. The whole variable domain, filled in from reference TRBV11-2 and TRBJ1-2, reads EAGVAQSPRYKIIEKRQSVAFWCNPISGHATLYWYQQILGQGPKLLIQFQNNGVVDDSQLPKDRFSAERLKGVDSTLKIQPAKLEDSAVYLCASSLNYGYTFGSGTRLTVV.

The chain joins TRBV5-6 to TRBJ2-7, with TRBD1 matching 10 bases. The CDR3 length is 16 residues. Per germline, CDR1 SGHDT and CDR2 YYEEEE. V lost 0 bases to trimming and J lost 4 bases; unmatched junction nucleotides: 7. CDR3 nucleotide sequence: TGTGCCAGCAGCTTGGTGGGGGGACAGGGGTTATACGAGCAGTACTTC. Protein sequence: CASSLVGGQGLYEQYF.

The V and J genes are TRBV30 and TRBJ2-7; 7 bases are shared with TRBD1. Germline values: CDR1 GTSNPN, CDR2 SVGIG (reference sequence). The CDR3 has 15 amino acids. Trimming cost V 0 bases and J 2 bases; bases outside gene matches: 7. As DNA, the CDR3 is TGTGCCTGGAGTGTAGGGGGACAGCCACCCTACGAGCAGTACTTC. Translation gives CAWSVGGQPPYEQYF.

The rearrangement joins TRBV28 to TRBJ2-3; a weak D match, TRBD1 (5 bases). CDR3 length: 15 residues. Germline V gene lookup returns CDR1 MDHEN and CDR2 SYDVKM. V was shortened by 2 bases and J by 0 bases, with 9 bases between the two germline ends. CDR3 amino acids: CASSLVGPSTDTQYF. For the CDR3, the DNA is TGTGCCAGCAGTTTAGTGGGGCCAAGCACAGATACGCAGTATTTT.

The rearrangement links TRBV15 to TRBJ2-7; TRBD2 aligns across 11 bases. The germline V gene encodes CDR1 LNHNV and CDR2 YYDKDF (reference sequence). Trimming took 0 bases from V and 3 from J; bases not matched to a gene: 1. The CDR3 spans 15 residues. CDR3 residues: CATSRDGTSGYEQYF. CDR3 DNA sequence: TGTGCCACCAGCAGAGATGGGACTAGCGGCTACGAGCAGTACTTC.

The chain employs TRBV11-3 and TRBJ1-4; TRBD1 matches 7 bases. The CDR3 contains 16 residues. In germline, CDR1 is SGHNT, CDR2 YENEEA. The V gene end was trimmed by 6 bases and the J gene end by 4 bases; junction bases not matched to a gene: 11. The CDR3, as DNA: TGTGCCAGCAGTATTAGGACAGGCGGACTTAATGAAAAACTGTTTTTT. It codes for CASSIRTGGLNEKLFF.

The chain recombines TRBV28 with TRBJ1-4; D call uncertain. The CDR3 is 15 residues long. In germline, CDR1 is MDHEN, CDR2 SYDVKM. The ends were cut back, 3 bases at V and 4 bases at J, with 12 bases in the middle. The DNA of the CDR3 is TGTGCCAGCAGTTTTGGCCTCCAAAATAATGAAAAACTGTTTTTT. Its translation is CASSFGLQNNEKLFF.

There are a few counts of this clone. The CDR3: CASTFQGQPQHF. Written as DNA, the CDR3 is TGTGCCAGCACCTTCCAGGGTCAGCCCCAGCATTTT. The chain carries TRBV28 and TRBJ1-5; perhaps TRBD1 as D (5 bases). The V end lost 7 bases, the J end lost 6 bases, and 10 bases lay between the germline ends. The CDR3 totals 12 residues. Germline V gene sequence: CDR1 MDHEN, CDR2 SYDVKM.

The chain joins TRBV7-2 to TRBJ2-7, with 10 bases lining up with TRBD1. The CDR3 extends over 15 amino acids. The germline CDR1 and CDR2 sequences are SGHTA and FQGNSA. Trimming cost V 0 bases and J 7 bases; bases outside gene matches: 6. The CDR3 DNA is TGTGCCAGCAGCTTAGCAGGGACAGGGGTCGGGGAGCAGTACTTC. Protein: CASSLAGTGVGEQYF.

This chain joins TRBV29-1 and TRBJ1-2; D unresolved. V gave up 3 bases and J gave up 0 bases, with 14 bases separating them. The germline V gene has CDR1 SQVTM and CDR2 ANQGSEA. This CDR3 is built from 15 residues. The CDR3 nucleotides are TGCAGCGTTGAGGGGAGGGCGACATCTAACTATGGCTACACCTTC. Its protein product is CSVEGRATSNYGYTF.

J is TRBJ1-5 and V is TRBV7-2; tentatively, D is TRBD1 (5 bases). The CDR3 is 12 amino acids. Germline CDR1 SGHTA, CDR2 FQGNSA. Between the trimmed V and J ends, which lost 5 bases and 9 bases, there was a span of 11 bases. The CDR3 DNA reads as TGTGCCAGCAGCCCCGACAGCCGGCCCCAGCATTTT. The encoded protein is CASSPDSRPQHF.

The chain is built from TRBV5-6 and TRBJ2-7, with a possible D match to TRBD1 (6 bases). The length of the CDR3 is 15 residues. The germline V gene has CDR1 SGHDT and CDR2 YYEEEE. V dropped 2 bases and J dropped 0 bases, with 12 bases sitting between them. CDR3 loop: CASSFGQINSYEQYF. The DNA of the CDR3 is TGTGCCAGCAGCTTCGGACAGATAAACTCCTACGAGCAGTACTTC.

This chain links TRBV19 with TRBJ1-5; possibly TRBD1 for D (5 bases). The V end lost 3 bases, the J end lost 6 bases, and 12 bases lay between the germline ends. Germline CDR1 and CDR2: LNHDA and SQIVND (reference sequence). CDR3 length equals 14 residues. The CDR3, as DNA: TGTGCCAGTAGTATTTCCAGGGTGAGTCAGCCCCAGCATTTT. Translation: CASSISRVSQPQHF.

J is TRBJ1-2 and V is TRBV3-1 (or the pseudogene TRBV3-2); 10 nucleotides align to TRBD1. V lost 3 bases, J lost 8 bases, and 6 bases stayed unmatched. The CDR3 has 14 amino acids. Germline V CDR1 and CDR2: LGHDT, YNNKEL (reference sequence). The CDR3 loop is CASSQTGGAGGYTF. The CDR3 DNA follows: TGTGCCAGCAGCCAGACAGGGGGCGCGGGGGGCTACACCTTC.

V is TRBV19 and J is TRBJ2-6, with TRBD1 as a possible D gene (6 bases). Trimming left V 7 bases short and J 0 bases short, with 16 bases between. The V gene's germline CDR1 is LNHDA and CDR2 SQIVND (reference sequence). The CDR3 loop spans 17 amino acids. CDR3 in amino acids: CASTSRIGGSGANVLTF. The CDR3 DNA reads as TGTGCCAGTACCTCCCGGATAGGGGGCTCTGGGGCCAACGTCCTGACTTTC.